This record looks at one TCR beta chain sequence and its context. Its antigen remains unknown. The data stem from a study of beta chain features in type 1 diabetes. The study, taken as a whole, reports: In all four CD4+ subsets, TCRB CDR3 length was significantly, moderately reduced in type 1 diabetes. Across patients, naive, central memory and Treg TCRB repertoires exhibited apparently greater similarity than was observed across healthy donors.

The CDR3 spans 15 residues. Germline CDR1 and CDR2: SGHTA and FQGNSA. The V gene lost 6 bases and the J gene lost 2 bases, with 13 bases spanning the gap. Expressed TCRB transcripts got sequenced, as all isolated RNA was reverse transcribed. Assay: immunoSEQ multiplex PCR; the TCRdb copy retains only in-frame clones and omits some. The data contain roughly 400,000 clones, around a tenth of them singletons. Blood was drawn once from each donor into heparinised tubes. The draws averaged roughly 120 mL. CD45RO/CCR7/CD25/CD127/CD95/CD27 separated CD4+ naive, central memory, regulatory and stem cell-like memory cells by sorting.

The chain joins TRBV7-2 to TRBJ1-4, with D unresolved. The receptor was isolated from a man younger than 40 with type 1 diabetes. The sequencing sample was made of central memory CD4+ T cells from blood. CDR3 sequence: CASRLTYDTNEKLFF. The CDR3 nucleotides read TGTGCCAGCAGGTTAACGTACGACACTAATGAAAAACTGTTTTTT.